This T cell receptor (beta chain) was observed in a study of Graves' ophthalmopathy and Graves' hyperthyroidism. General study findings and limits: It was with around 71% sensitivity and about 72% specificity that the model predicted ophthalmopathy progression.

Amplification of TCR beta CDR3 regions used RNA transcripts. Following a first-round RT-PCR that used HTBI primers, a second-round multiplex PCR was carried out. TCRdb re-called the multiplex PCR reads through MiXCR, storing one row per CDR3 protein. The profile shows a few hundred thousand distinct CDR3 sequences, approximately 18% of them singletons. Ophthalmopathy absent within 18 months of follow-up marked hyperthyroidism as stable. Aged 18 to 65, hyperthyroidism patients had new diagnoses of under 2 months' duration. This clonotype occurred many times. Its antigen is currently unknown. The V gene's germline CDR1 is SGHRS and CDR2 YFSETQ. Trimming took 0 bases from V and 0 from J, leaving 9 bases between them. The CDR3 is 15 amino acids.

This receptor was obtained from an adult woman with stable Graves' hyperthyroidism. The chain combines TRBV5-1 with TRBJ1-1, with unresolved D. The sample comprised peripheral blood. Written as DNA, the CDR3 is TGCGCCAGCAGCTTGGGGGTGGGAATGAACACTGAAGCTTTCTTT. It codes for CASSLGVGMNTEAFF.